What follows are 10 T cell receptor beta chains derived from one specimen sequenced in a study of cytomegalovirus exposure and HLA in healthy donors. Both 60 Vbeta primers and 13 Jbeta primers went into the PCR. Clones were read by immunoSEQ multiplex PCR, and TCRdb kept only the in-frame ones, dropping some. The sample lists under 200,000 clones, roughly 80% occurring once. The specimen sequenced was PBMCs. The receptor source for this set is a woman in her 40s in good health and CMV-seropositive.

In the case of this clone: Germline and junction disagree at one end, which may indicate a read error. The chain carries TRBV19 and TRBJ1-5; the match to TRBD1 covers 12 bases. The CDR3 loop spans 15 amino acids. Germline values: CDR1 LNHDA, CDR2 SQIVND (reference sequence). The CDR3 sequence is CASNSAGTGGQPQHF. The DNA of the CDR3 is TGTGCAAGTAACTCCGCCGGGACAGGGGGCCAGCCCCAGCATTTT.

The J gene is TRBJ1-1, the V gene TRBV19, with D uncertain. Germline assignment: CDR1 LNHDA and CDR2 SQIVND (reference sequence). Trimming stripped 3 bases from V and 4 bases from J, with 15 bases between. This CDR3 spans 15 amino acids. CDR3 in amino acids: CASSIFGELSTEAFF. CDR3 DNA: TGTGCCAGTAGTATCTTTGGGGAGTTGAGCACTGAAGCTTTCTTT.

V and J are TRBV9 and TRBJ2-2, with 10 nucleotides matching TRBD2. The CDR3 runs to 16 residues. Germline loops: CDR1 SGDLS, CDR2 YYNGEE. Unmatched junction bases numbered 4, after V lost 2 bases and J lost 3 bases. In DNA, the CDR3 is TGTGCCAGCAGCGTGCTAGCGGGAGTAGACACCGGGGAGCTGTTTTTT. It codes for CASSVLAGVDTGELFF.

The rearrangement links TRBV15 to TRBJ2-1; 11 bases line up with TRBD2. The V segment lost 0 bases and the J segment 2 bases; nucleotides outside the gene matches: 6. Germline lookup yields CDR1 LNHNV and CDR2 YYDKDF (reference sequence). The CDR3 runs to 18 residues. CDR3 sequence (DNA): TGTGCCACCAGCAGAGATACTAGCGGGAGAATTACCTACAATGAGCAGTTCTTC. Its protein is CATSRDTSGRITYNEQFF.

This chain uses TRBV4-1 with TRBJ2-1; 9 bases are a match to TRBD2. V lost 0 bases and J lost 7; bases outside the gene matches: 10. Germline assignment: CDR1 MGHRA and CDR2 YSYEKL. CDR3 length equals 17 residues. The CDR3 bases are TGCGCCAGCAGCCAAGATATGGGCGGGAGGGCCCTTAATGAGCAGTTCTTC. Its protein is CASSQDMGGRALNEQFF.

The V call is TRBV6-6, the J call TRBJ1-5; D is unresolved. V was clipped by 7 bases and J by 1 base, with 14 bases between them. The length of the CDR3 is 15 residues. CDR1 is MNHNY, CDR2 SVGAGI, per germline (reference sequence). The CDR3 nucleotides read TGTGCCAGCAATAATGACGGGAGAAGCAATCAGCCCCAGCATTTT. Its translation is CASNNDGRSNQPQHF.

V and J are TRBV28 and TRBJ2-5; 9 bases match TRBD2. This CDR3 region has 13 residues. Germline CDR1 is MDHEN and CDR2 is SYDVKM. The V and J ends lost 6 bases and 4 bases, in that order; junction bases with no gene match: 3. The CDR3 is CASRGTSRETQYF. The CDR3 DNA is TGTGCCAGCAGGGGGACTAGCAGAGAGACCCAGTACTTC.

The V call is TRBV28, the J call TRBJ1-1; no clear D gene. The CDR3 runs to 11 residues. The V gene lost 7 bases and the J gene lost 0 bases, with 3 bases spanning the gap. Germline CDR1 is MDHEN and CDR2 is SYDVKM. CDR3 in DNA: TGTGCCAGCAACTTGAACACTGAAGCTTTCTTT. Protein: CASNLNTEAFF.

This clone was counted only a few times. The chain combines TRBV4-1 with TRBJ1-4, with D uncertain. With 4 bases removed from V and 5 bases from J, the gap between germline ends came to 11 bases. In germline, CDR1 is MGHRA, CDR2 YSYEKL. The CDR3 runs 14 residues. The CDR3 DNA sequence: TGCGCCAGCAGCCTCTGGGCCATCAATGAAAAACTGTTTTTT. Amino acids: CASSLWAINEKLFF.

The chain recombines TRBV5-1 with TRBJ1-5; possible D gene TRBD1, 6 bases. Per the germline V gene, CDR1 is SGHRS and CDR2 is YFSETQ. The V end lost 3 bases, the J end lost 5 bases, and 15 bases lay between the germline ends. The CDR3 is 15 amino acids. Here the CDR3 DNA reads TGCGCCAGCAGCTGGGCCGGGACACAGGATCAGCCCCAGCATTTT. It encodes CASSWAGTQDQPQHF.